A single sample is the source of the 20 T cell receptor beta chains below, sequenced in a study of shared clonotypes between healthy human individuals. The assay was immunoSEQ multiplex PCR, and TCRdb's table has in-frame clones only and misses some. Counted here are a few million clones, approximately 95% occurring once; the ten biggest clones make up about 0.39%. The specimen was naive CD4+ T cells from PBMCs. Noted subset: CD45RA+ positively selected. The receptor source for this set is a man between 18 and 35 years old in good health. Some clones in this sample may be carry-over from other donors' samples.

The CDR3 loop is CASSQNLGSGNTIYF. The CDR3 DNA reads as TGCGCCAGCAGCCAGAATTTGGGCTCTGGAAACACCATATATTTT. The chain combines TRBV4-1 with TRBJ1-3; D is ambiguous. Trimming left V 3 bases short and J 0 bases short, with 9 bases between. CDR1 and CDR2 (germline): MGHRA, YSYEKL. The CDR3 extends over 15 amino acids.

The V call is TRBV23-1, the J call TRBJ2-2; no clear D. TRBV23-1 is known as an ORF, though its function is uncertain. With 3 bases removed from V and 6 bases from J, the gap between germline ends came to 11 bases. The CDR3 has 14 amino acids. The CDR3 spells CASSHALWAGELFF. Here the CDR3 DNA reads TGCGCCAGCAGTCACGCCTTATGGGCCGGGGAGCTGTTTTTT.

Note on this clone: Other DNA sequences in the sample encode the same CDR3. The CDR3 spells CASSEWQGVGETQYF. The CDR3, as DNA: TGTGCCAGCAGTGAATGGCAGGGAGTAGGGGAGACCCAGTACTTC. The gene calls are TRBV25-1 and TRBJ2-5; D may correspond to TRBD1 or TRBD2 (5 bases each). This CDR3 region has 15 residues. Trimming left V 1 base short and J 5 bases short, with 14 bases between. CDR1 is MGHDK and CDR2 is SYGVNS in the germline V gene. The full variable domain, with the rest looked up from reference TRBV25-1 and TRBJ2-5, is EADIYQTPRYLVIGTGKKITLECSQTMGHDKMYWYQQDPGMELHLIHYSYGVNSTEKGDLSSESTVSRIRTEHFPLTLESARPSHTSQYLCASSEWQGVGETQYFGPGTRLLVL.

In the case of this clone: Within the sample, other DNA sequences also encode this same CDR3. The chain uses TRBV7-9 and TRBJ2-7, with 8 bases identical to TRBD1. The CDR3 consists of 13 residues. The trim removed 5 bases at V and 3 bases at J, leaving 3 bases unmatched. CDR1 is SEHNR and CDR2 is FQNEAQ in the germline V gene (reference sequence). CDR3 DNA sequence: TGTGCCAGCAGCCTTACAGGGGGCTACGAGCAGTACTTC. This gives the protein CASSLTGGYEQYF.

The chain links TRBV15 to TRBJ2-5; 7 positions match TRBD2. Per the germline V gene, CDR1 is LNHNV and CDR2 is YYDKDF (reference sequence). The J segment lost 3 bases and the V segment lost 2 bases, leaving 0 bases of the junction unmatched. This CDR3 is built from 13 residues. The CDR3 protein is CATSRLAEETQYF. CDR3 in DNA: TGTGCCACCAGCAGACTAGCGGAAGAGACCCAGTACTTC.

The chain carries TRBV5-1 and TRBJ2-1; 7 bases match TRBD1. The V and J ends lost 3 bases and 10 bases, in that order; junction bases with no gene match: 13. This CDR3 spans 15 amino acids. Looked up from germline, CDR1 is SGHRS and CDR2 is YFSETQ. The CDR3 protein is CASSSTGEPVREQFF. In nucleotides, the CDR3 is TGCGCCAGCAGCTCCACAGGGGAGCCAGTAAGGGAGCAGTTCTTC.

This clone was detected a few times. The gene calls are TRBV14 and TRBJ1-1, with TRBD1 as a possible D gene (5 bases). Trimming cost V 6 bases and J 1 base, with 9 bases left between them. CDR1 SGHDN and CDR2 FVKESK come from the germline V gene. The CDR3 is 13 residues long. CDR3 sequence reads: CASSIQGNTEAFF. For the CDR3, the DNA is TGTGCCAGCAGTATTCAGGGGAACACTGAAGCTTTCTTT.

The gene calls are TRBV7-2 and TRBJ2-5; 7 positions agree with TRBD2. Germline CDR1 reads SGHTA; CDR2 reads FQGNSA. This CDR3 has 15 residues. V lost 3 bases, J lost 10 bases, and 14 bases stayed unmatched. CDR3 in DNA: TGTGCCAGCAGCTTTGCCGGGAGGAAACCTGGAGGCCAGTACTTC. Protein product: CASSFAGRKPGGQYF. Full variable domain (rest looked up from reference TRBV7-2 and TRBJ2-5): GAGVSQSPSNKVTEKGKDVELRCDPISGHTALYWYRQSLGQGLEFLIYFQGNSAPDKSGLPSDRFSAERTGGSVSTLTIQRTQQEDSAVYLCASSFAGRKPGGQYFGPGTRLLVL.

The CDR3 DNA sequence: TGTGCCAGCAGCCTAACCGGGACTAGTAATGAGCAGTTCTTC. It translates to CASSLTGTSNEQFF. The V gene is TRBV7-9, the J gene TRBJ2-1, with 8 nucleotides matching TRBD2. Germline V CDR1 and CDR2: SEHNR, FQNEAQ (reference sequence). Trimming cost V 5 bases and J 7 bases; bases outside gene matches: 7. This CDR3 is built from 14 residues.

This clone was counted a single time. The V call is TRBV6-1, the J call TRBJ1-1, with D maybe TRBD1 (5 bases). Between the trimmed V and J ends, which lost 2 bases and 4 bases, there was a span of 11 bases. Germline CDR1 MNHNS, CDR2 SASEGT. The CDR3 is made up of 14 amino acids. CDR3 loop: CASSERREVTEAFF. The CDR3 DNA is TGTGCCAGCAGTGAACGCAGGGAGGTCACTGAAGCTTTCTTT.

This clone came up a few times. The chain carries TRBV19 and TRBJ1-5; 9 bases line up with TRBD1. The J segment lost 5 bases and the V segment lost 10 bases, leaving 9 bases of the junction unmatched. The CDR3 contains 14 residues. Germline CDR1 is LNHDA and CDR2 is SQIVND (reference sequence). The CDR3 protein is CATMDRGYYQPQHF. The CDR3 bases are TGTGCCACTATGGACAGGGGTTATTATCAGCCCCAGCATTTT.

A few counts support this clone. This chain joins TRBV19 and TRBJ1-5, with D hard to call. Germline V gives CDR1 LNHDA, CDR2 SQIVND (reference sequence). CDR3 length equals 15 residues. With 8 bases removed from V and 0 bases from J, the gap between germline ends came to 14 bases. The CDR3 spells CASSPGFHSNQPQHF. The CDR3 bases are TGTGCCAGTTCCCCCGGATTCCATAGCAATCAGCCCCAGCATTTT. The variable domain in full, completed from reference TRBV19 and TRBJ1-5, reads DGGITQSPKYLFRKEGQNVTLSCEQNLNHDAMYWYRQDPGQGLRLIYYSQIVNDFQKGDIAEGYSVSREKKESFPLTVTSAQKNPTAFYLCASSPGFHSNQPQHFGDGTRLSIL.

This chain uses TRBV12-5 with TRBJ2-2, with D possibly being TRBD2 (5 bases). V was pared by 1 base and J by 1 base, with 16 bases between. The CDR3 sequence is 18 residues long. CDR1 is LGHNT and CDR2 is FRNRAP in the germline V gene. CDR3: CASGLAQAADLNTGELFF. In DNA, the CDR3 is TGTGCTAGTGGTTTGGCCCAAGCGGCAGACCTGAACACCGGGGAGCTGTTTTTT.

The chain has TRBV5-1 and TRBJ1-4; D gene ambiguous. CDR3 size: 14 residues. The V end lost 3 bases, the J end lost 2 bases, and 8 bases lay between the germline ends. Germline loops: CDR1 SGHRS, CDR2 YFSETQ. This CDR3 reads CASSSLGTNEKLFF. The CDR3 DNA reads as TGCGCCAGCAGCTCCCTCGGGACTAATGAAAAACTGTTTTTT. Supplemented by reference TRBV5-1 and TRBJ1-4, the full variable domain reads KAGVTQTPRYLIKTRGQQVTLSCSPISGHRSVSWYQQTPGQGLQFLFEYFSETQRNKGNFPGRFSGRQFSNSRSEMNVSTLELGDSALYLCASSSLGTNEKLFFGSGTQLSVL.

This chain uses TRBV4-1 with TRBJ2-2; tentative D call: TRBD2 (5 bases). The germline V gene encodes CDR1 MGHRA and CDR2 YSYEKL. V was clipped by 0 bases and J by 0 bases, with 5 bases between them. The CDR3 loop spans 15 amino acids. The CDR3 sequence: CASSQEGANTGELFF. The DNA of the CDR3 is TGCGCCAGCAGCCAAGAGGGAGCGAACACCGGGGAGCTGTTTTTT.

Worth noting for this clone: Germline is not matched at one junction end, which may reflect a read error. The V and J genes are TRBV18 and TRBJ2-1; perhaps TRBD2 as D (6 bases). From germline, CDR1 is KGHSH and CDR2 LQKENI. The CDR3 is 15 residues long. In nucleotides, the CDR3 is TGTGCCAGCTCACCAATCAGGGACTCCCACAATGAGCAGTTCTTC. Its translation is CASSPIRDSHNEQFF.

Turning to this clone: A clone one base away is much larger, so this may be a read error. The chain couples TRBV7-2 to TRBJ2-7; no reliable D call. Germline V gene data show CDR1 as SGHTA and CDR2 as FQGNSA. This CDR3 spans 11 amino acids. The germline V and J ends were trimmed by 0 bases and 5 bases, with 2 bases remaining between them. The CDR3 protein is CASSLAHEQYF. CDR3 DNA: TGTGCCAGCAGCTTAGCCCACGAGCAGTACTTC.

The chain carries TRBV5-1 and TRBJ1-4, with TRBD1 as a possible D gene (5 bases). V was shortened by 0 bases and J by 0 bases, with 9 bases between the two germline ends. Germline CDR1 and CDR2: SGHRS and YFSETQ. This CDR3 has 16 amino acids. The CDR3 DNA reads TGCGCCAGCAGCTTGGAGGACACAGCAACTAATGAAAAACTGTTTTTT. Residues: CASSLEDTATNEKLFF.

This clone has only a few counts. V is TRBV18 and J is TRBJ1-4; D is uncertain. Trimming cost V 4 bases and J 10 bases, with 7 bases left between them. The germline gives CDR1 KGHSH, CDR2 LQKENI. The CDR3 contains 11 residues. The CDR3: CASSLTAKLFF. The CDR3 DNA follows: TGTGCCAGCTCACTTACAGCAAAACTGTTTTTT.

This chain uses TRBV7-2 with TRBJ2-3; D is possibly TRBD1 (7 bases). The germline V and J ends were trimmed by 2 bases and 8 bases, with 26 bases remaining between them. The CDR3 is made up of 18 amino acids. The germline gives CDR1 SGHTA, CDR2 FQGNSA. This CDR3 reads CASSLTGTDTPSGSTQYF. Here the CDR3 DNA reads TGTGCCAGCAGCTTAACCGGGACAGACACCCCCTCCGGGAGTACGCAGTATTTT. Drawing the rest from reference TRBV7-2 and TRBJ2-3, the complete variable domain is GAGVSQSPSNKVTEKGKDVELRCDPISGHTALYWYRQSLGQGLEFLIYFQGNSAPDKSGLPSDRFSAERTGGSVSTLTIQRTQQEDSAVYLCASSLTGTDTPSGSTQYFGPGTRLTVL.